The clone carrying this T cell receptor (beta chain) was seen at least ten times. The data derive from a study of T cells in Graves' hyperthyroidism and ophthalmopathy. Trimming stripped 5 bases from V and 14 bases from J, with 16 bases between. CDR1 is MGHDK, CDR2 SYGVNS, per germline. The CDR3 totals 13 residues. Amplified TCR beta CDR3 regions derived from RNA transcripts. The HTBI primer set drove a first-round RT-PCR of the TCR CDR3. MiXCR was run by TCRdb on the multiplex PCR reads, yielding one entry per CDR3 protein. The table records hundreds of thousands of distinct CDR3 sequences, around 38% of them present only once.

This receptor was identified in a man between 18 and 29 years old with Graves' hyperthyroidism. The sequenced sample consisted of blood. The V and J genes are TRBV25-1 and TRBJ1-6; the D is unclear. The CDR3 sequence: CASSLGRSSTLHF. DNA for the CDR3: TGTGCCAGCAGTTTGGGCCGCTCAAGCACCCTCCACTTT.